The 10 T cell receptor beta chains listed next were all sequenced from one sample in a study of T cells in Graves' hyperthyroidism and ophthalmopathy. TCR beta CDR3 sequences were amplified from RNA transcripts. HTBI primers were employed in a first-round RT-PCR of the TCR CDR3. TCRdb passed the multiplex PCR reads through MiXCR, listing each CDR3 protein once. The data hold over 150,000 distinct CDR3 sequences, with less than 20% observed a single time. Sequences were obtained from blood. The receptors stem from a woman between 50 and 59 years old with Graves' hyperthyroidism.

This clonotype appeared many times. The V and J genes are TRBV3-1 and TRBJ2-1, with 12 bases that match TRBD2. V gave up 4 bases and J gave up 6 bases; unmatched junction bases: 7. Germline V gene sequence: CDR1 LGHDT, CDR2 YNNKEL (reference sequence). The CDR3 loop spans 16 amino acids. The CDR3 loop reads CASSLARTSGINEQFF. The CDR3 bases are TGTGCCAGCAGCCTAGCTAGGACTAGCGGGATCAATGAGCAGTTCTTC.

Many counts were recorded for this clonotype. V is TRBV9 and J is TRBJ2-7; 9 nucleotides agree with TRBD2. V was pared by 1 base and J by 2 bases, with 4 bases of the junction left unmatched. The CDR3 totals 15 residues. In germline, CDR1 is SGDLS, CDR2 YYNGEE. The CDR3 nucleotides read TGTGCCAGCAGCGTATCCGGGACTAGCACCTACGAGCAGTACTTC. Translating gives CASSVSGTSTYEQYF. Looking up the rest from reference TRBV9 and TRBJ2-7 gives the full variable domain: DSGVTQTPKHLITATGQRVTLRCSPRSGDLSVYWYQQSLDQGLQFLIQYYNGEERAKGNILERFSAQQFPDLHSELNLSSLELGDSALYFCASSVSGTSTYEQYFGPGTRLTVT.

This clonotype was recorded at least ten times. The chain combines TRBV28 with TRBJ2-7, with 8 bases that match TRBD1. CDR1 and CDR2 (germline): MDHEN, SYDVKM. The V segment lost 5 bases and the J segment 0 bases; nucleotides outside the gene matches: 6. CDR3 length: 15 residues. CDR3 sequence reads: CASSPRDRSSYEQYF. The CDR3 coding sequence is TGTGCCAGCAGTCCCAGGGACAGGAGCTCCTACGAGCAGTACTTC. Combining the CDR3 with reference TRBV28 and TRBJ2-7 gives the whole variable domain DVKVTQSSRYLVKRTGEKVFLECVQDMDHENMFWYRQDPGLGLRLIYFSYDVKMKEKGDIPEGYSVSREKKERFSLILESASTNQTSMYLCASSPRDRSSYEQYFGPGTRLTVT.

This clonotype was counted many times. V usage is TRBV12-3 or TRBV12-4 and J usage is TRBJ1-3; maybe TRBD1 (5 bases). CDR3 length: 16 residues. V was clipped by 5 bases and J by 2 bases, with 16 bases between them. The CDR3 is CASSLARWGTGNTIYF. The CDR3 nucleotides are TGTGCCAGCAGTCTGGCCCGCTGGGGCACTGGAAACACCATATATTTT.

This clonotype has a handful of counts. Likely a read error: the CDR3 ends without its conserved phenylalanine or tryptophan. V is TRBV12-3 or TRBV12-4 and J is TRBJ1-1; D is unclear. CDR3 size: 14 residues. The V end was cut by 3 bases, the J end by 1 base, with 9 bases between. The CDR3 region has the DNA TGTGCCAGCAGTTTTAGACTGCCGAACACTGAAGCTTTCCTT. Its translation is CASSFRLPNTEAFL.

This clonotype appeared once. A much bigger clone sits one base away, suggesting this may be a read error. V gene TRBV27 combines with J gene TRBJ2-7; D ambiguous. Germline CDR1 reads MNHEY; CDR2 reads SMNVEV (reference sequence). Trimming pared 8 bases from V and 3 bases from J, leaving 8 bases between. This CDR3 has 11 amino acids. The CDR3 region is CASGNNYEQYF. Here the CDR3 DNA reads TGTGCCAGCGGTAACAACTACGAGCAGTACTTC.

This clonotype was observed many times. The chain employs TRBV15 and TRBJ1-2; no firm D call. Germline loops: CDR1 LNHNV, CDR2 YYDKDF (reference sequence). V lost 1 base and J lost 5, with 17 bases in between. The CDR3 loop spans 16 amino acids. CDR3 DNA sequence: TGTGCCACCAGCAGAGTCTCAGCAGCTCTGGGATATGGCTACACCTTC. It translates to CATSRVSAALGYGYTF.

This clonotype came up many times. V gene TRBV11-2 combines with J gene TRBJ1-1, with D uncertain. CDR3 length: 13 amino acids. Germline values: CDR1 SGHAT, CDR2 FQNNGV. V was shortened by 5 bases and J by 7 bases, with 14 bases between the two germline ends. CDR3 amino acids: CASSPVYDNEAFF. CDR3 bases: TGTGCCAGCAGCCCCGTTTATGATAATGAAGCTTTCTTT.

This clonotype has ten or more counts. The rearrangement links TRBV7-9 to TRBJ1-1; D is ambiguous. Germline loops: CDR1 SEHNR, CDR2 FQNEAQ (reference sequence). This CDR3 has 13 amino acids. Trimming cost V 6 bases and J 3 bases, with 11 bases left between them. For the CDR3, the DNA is TGTGCCAGCAGGCCAAGGGCCTACACTGAAGCTTTCTTT. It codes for CASRPRAYTEAFF.

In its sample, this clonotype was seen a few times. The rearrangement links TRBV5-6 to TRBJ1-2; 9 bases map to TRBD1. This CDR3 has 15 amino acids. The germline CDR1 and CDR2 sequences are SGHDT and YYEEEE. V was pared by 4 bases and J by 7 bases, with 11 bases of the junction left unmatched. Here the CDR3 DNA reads TGTGCCAGCAGCCTAACGGACAGGGGATCGGGTGGCTACACCTTC. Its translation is CASSLTDRGSGGYTF.